This is a list of T cell receptor beta chains from one sample in a study of blood T cells in healthy people across ages. TCRdb passed the 5' RACE reads through MiXCR, listing each CDR3 protein once. Of over 750,000 distinct CDR3 sequences listed, 20% to 30% were seen once; the top ten hold under 9.5%. The same sample was also studied in work on T cells of mothers and their children.

Sequenced sample: blood. These receptors all stem from a boy between 10 and 17 years old in good health. The CDR3 runs from the conserved cysteine through the conserved F or W. D genes are given only for firm matches. Clone size is not always given. Where it is, it says once, few, many or a class for expanded clones.

v_gene,d_gene,abundance,j_gene,CDR3nt,CDR3aa
TRBV28,NA,few,TRBJ2-6,TGTGCCGGCACCCAACAACTACAGGTCTCTGGGGCCAACGTCCTGACTTTC,CAGTQQLQVSGANVLTF
TRBV19,NA,NA,TRBJ2-7,TGTGCCAGTAGTATAGAAGTAGCCTACGAGCAGTACTTC,CASSIEVAYEQYF
TRBV10-3,NA,once,TRBJ2-5,TGTGCCATAGCCCAGGGCCTGCAAGAGACCCAGTACTTC,CAIAQGLQETQYF
TRBV6-1,NA,few,TRBJ2-5,TGTGCCAGCAGTGAAGTCGTAGAGACCCAGTACTTC,CASSEVVETQYF
TRBV20-1,TRBD1,few,TRBJ2-5,TGCAGTGCAAGGGACAGGGAGACGGAGACCCAGTACTTC,CSARDRETETQYF
TRBV7-6,NA,NA,TRBJ2-5,TGTGCCAGCAGCCGATTAACCAGCGGCCAAGAGACCCAGTACTTC,CASSRLTSGQETQYF
TRBV4-1,TRBD2,NA,TRBJ2-7,TGCGCCAGCAAGAGGACTAGCGGAGGAACTAGCCCTCTTTACGAGCAGTACTTC,CASKRTSGGTSPLYEQYF
TRBV3-1,NA,once,TRBJ2-1,TGTGCCAGCAGCCAAGATCCATTCAGCTCCTACAATGAGCAGTTCTTC,CASSQDPFSSYNEQFF
TRBV12-3/TRBV12-4,NA,NA,TRBJ1-4,TGTGCCATCAGTTCCGGAGGGTGGGCAGCCTTCGAATTAACTAATGAAAAACTGTTTTTT,CAISSGGWAAFELTNEKLFF
TRBV29-1,NA,few,TRBJ1-1,TGCAGCGTTGAAGAGATCGGGGCGAACACTGAAGCTTTCTTT,CSVEEIGANTEAFF
TRBV6-1,NA,NA,TRBJ2-7,TGTGCCAGCGGGCCGGTAGGATACGAGCAGTACTTC,CASGPVGYEQYF
TRBV27,TRBD1,few,TRBJ2-1,TGTGCCAGCAGCCCAACGACAGGGATTGGTGAGCAGTTCTTC,CASSPTTGIGEQFF
TRBV11-3,NA,few,TRBJ2-3,TGTGCCAGCAGACTCCGGGGGACAGATACGCAGTATTTT,CASRLRGTDTQYF
TRBV29-1,NA,NA,TRBJ2-3,TGCAGCGTTGAAAGGGGGGGCGTCACAGATACGCAGTATTTT,CSVERGGVTDTQYF
TRBV20-1,TRBD2,NA,TRBJ2-1,TGCAGTGCTAGCCAGCGGGGCGTCAATGAGCAGTTCTTC,CSASQRGVNEQFF
TRBV12-3/TRBV12-4,NA,few,TRBJ1-1,TGTGCCAGCAGCGCCAAGGGGAACCCGAACACTGAAGCTTTCTTT,CASSAKGNPNTEAFF
TRBV5-1,NA,NA,TRBJ2-3,TGCGCCAGCAGCCCAGCGATACAGTATTTT,CASSPAIQYF
TRBV20-1,TRBD2,few,TRBJ2-2,TGCAGTGCTAAAATGACTAGCGCGAACACCGGGGAGCTGTTTTTT,CSAKMTSANTGELFF
TRBV28,NA,NA,TRBJ2-2,TGTGCCAGCAGGGCTAAAAGCGGAAAGAGCACCGGGGAGCTGTTTTTT,CASRAKSGKSTGELFF
TRBV9,TRBD2,NA,TRBJ2-3,TGTGCCAGCAGCGCACTGGGGCTAGCGGGGGGGCGTCGAGATACGCAGTATTTT,CASSALGLAGGRRDTQYF
TRBV9,NA,NA,TRBJ2-1,TGTGCCAGCAGCGTAGACCTAGGCTCCTACAATGAGCAGTTCTTC,CASSVDLGSYNEQFF
TRBV7-9,TRBD2,NA,TRBJ2-7,TGTGCCAGTCTAGCGGAGAACTACGAGCAGTACTTC,CASLAENYEQYF
TRBV6-5,TRBD2,NA,TRBJ2-3,TGTGCCAGCAGTTACTCGAATCCGACGGGAGGAACAGATACGCAGTATTTT,CASSYSNPTGGTDTQYF
TRBV27,NA,NA,TRBJ2-2,TGTGCCAGCAGTCTTCGGACCTTTGCGAGGTCCACCGGGGAGCTGTTTTTT,CASSLRTFARSTGELFF
TRBV7-2,TRBD1,NA,TRBJ2-5,TGTGCCAGCAGCTACCATGACAGGGGGCTGGAGACCCAGTACTTC,CASSYHDRGLETQYF
TRBV10-3,NA,few,TRBJ1-5,TGTGCCATCAGTGAGTCTCAGGGCGCGGAGCCCCAGCATTTT,CAISESQGAEPQHF
TRBV7-2,NA,few,TRBJ1-2,TGTGCCAGCAGCTTAGACCTAAGGGGCTATGGCTACACCTTC,CASSLDLRGYGYTF
TRBV20-1,NA,many,TRBJ1-2,TGCAGTGCTATCCGAACAGGAGTCTATGGCTACACCTTC,CSAIRTGVYGYTF
TRBV3-1,TRBD2,few,TRBJ2-5,TGTGCCAGCAGCCAAGATCTCCTAGCGGGCGTACAAGAGACCCAGTACTTC,CASSQDLLAGVQETQYF
TRBV4-3,NA,NA,TRBJ1-1,TGCGCCAGCAGCCAATCCCAATGGGACACGGATGGCACTGAAGCTTTCTTT,CASSQSQWDTDGTEAFF
TRBV11-2,NA,NA,TRBJ2-1,TGTGCCAGCAGCTTAGGGGAAGAGCAGTTCTTC,CASSLGEEQFF
TRBV3-1,TRBD2,NA,TRBJ2-7,TGTGCCAGCGGCCAGGCGGGAGGAAACGAGCAGTACTTC,CASGQAGGNEQYF
TRBV5-4,NA,few,TRBJ2-7,TGTGCCAGCAGCTTTCTCGGAGAAACCTACGAGCAGTACTTC,CASSFLGETYEQYF
TRBV29-1,NA,NA,TRBJ2-7,TGCAGCGGTGGAACCTACGAGCAGTACTTC,CSGGTYEQYF
TRBV6-1,NA,NA,TRBJ2-3,TGTGCCAGCAGCCCTATAGGAGGGGGCGCGGTAAATACGCAGTATTTT,CASSPIGGGAVNTQYF
TRBV3-1,NA,NA,TRBJ2-2,TGTGCCAGCAGCCAAGGTCTCAGGTCCGGGGAGCTGTTTTTT,CASSQGLRSGELFF
TRBV28,TRBD2,NA,TRBJ2-5,TGTGCCAGCAGGTTCGCGGGGGAAGCAGAGACCCAGTACTTC,CASRFAGEAETQYF
TRBV20-1,NA,NA,TRBJ2-2,TGCAGTGCTAGAGAAAAGGCGGGCACCGGGGAGCTGTTTTTT,CSAREKAGTGELFF
TRBV29-1,NA,few,TRBJ2-5,TGCAGCGTTGTTAGAGCCGCGGTCCAAGAGACCCAGTACTTC,CSVVRAAVQETQYF
TRBV6-6,NA,NA,TRBJ2-7,TGTGCCAGCAGTTACCCCCTTTCCCGCGAGCAGTGCTTC,CASSYPLSREQCF